This TCR beta chain is drawn from a study of blood T cell repertoires in COVID-19. Study overall: Researchers got acute and convalescent COVID-19 samples from the United States, Italy and Spain. T cells, B-cell-depleted T cells, or PBMCs supplied cDNA or gDNA.

Original processing notes: Amplifying reference gene primers gave estimates of nucleated cell counts. Some clones are missing from TCRdb's copy, which holds only in-frame ones; the method was immunoSEQ multiplex PCR. The V and J calls and clone size are taken from that table; D and trimming were inferred from the DNA. The sample lists over 150,000 clones; about 86% were seen once. Germline V gives CDR1 SQVTM, CDR2 ANQGSEA. Between the trimmed V and J ends, which lost 5 bases and 4 bases, there was a span of 11 bases. This CDR3 spans 12 amino acids. The rearrangement links TRBV29-1 to TRBJ1-1; D is unresolved. The sequenced material came from peripheral blood. This receptor was obtained from a woman between 65 and 79 years old with COVID-19, enrolled during active disease. The CDR3 region has the DNA TGCAGCGTTAGCCCCTCGGTCACTGAAGCTTTCTTT. It specifies CSVSPSVTEAFF.